This T cell receptor (beta chain) was observed in a study of blood T cell repertoires in COVID-19. Study details: The samples span acute and convalescent COVID-19 from the United States, Italy and Spain. T cells, B-cell-depleted T cells, or PBMCs supplied cDNA or gDNA.

CDR3 size: 15 residues. V lost 1 base and J lost 7, with 16 bases in between. The germline V gene encodes CDR1 MNHNS and CDR2 SASEGT. Original methodology: Scientists estimated how many nucleated cells there were by amplifying reference gene primers. Repertoires were generated with immunoSEQ multiplex PCR, while TCRdb's copy carries only in-frame clones and drops some. V, J and clone size derive from that table, while D and trimming were established from the DNA sequence. The table shows 300,000 or so clones, with around 90% occurring only once. Specimen: peripheral blood. V gene TRBV6-1 combines with J gene TRBJ1-2, with D perhaps TRBD1 (5 bases). The origin of this receptor is a woman in her 40s with acute or convalescent COVID-19. DNA of the CDR3: TGTGCCAGCAGTGAAGAAGCAGGGAAGTCCAGTGGCTACACCTTC. This codes for CASSEEAGKSSGYTF.